This T cell receptor (beta chain) came from a study of PD-1 blockade in classical Hodgkin lymphoma (dated by TCRdb to the early 2020s). With regard to the full study: Nivolumab dosing was 3 mg/kg intravenously every 2 weeks, continuing until either disease progression or unacceptable toxicity. The study used CyTOF and TCR beta sequencing to define a peripheral blood immune signature of response to PD-1 blockade in classical Hodgkin lymphoma.

The time point label, read with the paper, signifies: cycle 2 day 1 (C2D1) of nivolumab. All trial patients had relapsed after autologous stem cell transplantation, with cohorts A, B and C differing in prior brentuximab vedotin exposure. The trial cohort comprised fewer than 65 patients with relapsed/refractory classical Hodgkin lymphoma whose best overall responses were complete response, partial response or progressive disease. In the multi-cohort phase II CheckMate 205 trial, trial patients received single-agent nivolumab. Best overall response was determined by an independent review committee according to the 2007 International Working Group response criteria. PBMCs from the trial were collected at three points: immediately before nivolumab initiation (C1D1), and during therapy at cycle 2 day 1 and cycle 4 day 1. Peripheral blood was collected in 8 mL Vacutainer Cell Preparation Tubes, from which PBMCs were isolated by centrifugation and then cryopreserved.

Overall study outcomes, separate from this receptor: A significant rise by C4D1 was seen in CD4+ but not CD8+ TCR diversity (p=0.0027 vs p=0.16), with the rise being most apparent in complete responders (p=0.02). Trial patients with a complete response had baseline diversity similar to that of newly diagnosed patients, while partial responders and progressors had significantly lower diversity. The study was restricted to a single clinical trial cohort, and the causes of repertoire differences, possibly disease activity or prior therapy, were left undefined. Lower diversity was seen in patients whose nivolumab began less than 1 year after ASCT, and these patients were left out of later analyses so that immune reconstitution would not confound the results. Newly diagnosed patients were reported to have lower baseline TCR diversity than healthy donors, and relapsed/refractory patients were reported to have lower baseline TCR diversity still.

About this clone itself: Which antigen it targets is not known. Per-base quality was not reported, and no clone a single base away is much larger than it.

The Qiagen DNeasy kit was used to extract genomic DNA from unsorted PBMCs and from the negatively selected CD4+ and CD8+ fractions. TCR beta CDR3 regions were subjected to amplification by immunoSEQ multiplex PCR with primers that anneal to V and J segments. A synthetic immune receptor repertoire was used to minimize amplification bias, and any residual bias was removed computationally once sequencing was done. The authors' analysis ran thus. Repertoire diversity was quantified as the Shannon entropy index using custom Python scripts. The unsorted, CD4+ and CD8+ repertoires were each analyzed separately, with the exception of combined analyses, where CD4+ and CD8+ sequences were merged in silico. A clone was considered expanded if an increase in frequency of at least 2-fold after treatment relative to C1D1 was found, and a pseudocount of 0.5 was applied to clones undetected at baseline. Clones with 0 or 1 copy at C1D1 were classified as singleton clones, and clones with 2 or more copies were classified as non-singleton clones. Clones expanded in unsorted samples were annotated as CD4+, CD8+ or unknown by matching protein sequences in sorted samples from the same patient. Wilcoxon tests on paired samples were used to test diversity changes from C1D1 to C4D1. Entries here come from immuneACCESS through TCRdb and include only in-frame sequences with V and J called. Some clones fail to appear in such tables; in the studies checked, an unresolved V gene covers under half of the shortfall, and the cause of the remainder is unknown. The DNA gave D and trimming, while V, J and clone size come from that table. The sample yields more than 140,000 clones; around four fifths were counted once. The ten largest clonotypes hold over 7.5% of the sample.

The sample was peripheral blood mononuclear cells (PBMCs), taken before the second cycle of nivolumab. This sequence originates from a human donor with classical Hodgkin lymphoma.

The CDR3 amino acid sequence is: CAIKGRAAYEQYF. The nucleotides are TGTGCCATCAAGGGGCGGGCAGCCTACGAGCAGTACTTC. The chain uses TRBV10-3 and TRBJ2-7; the D gene is tentatively TRBD1 or TRBD2, each matching 5 bases. The CDR3 contains 13 residues, cysteine and phenylalanine counted. The only DNA kept is the CDR3, 39 bases in frame from the first base. A distance of 12 bases separates the germline ends of V and J, which lose 7 bases and 2 bases respectively. CDR1 and CDR2, per the germline V gene, are ENHRY and SYGVKD.